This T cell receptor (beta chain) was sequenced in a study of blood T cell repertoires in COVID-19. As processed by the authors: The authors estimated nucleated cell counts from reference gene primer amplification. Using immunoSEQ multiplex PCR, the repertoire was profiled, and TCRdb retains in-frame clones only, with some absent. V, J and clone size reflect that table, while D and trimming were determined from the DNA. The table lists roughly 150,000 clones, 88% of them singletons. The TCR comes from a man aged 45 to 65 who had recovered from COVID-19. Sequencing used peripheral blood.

CDR3 residues: CASSLGLAGSDTQYF. The CDR3 nucleotides are TGCGCCAGCAGCCTGGGACTAGCGGGGTCAGATACGCAGTATTTT. The rearrangement joins TRBV5-1 to TRBJ2-3; 13 bases are a match to TRBD2. The germline V gene encodes CDR1 SGHRS and CDR2 YFSETQ. After removal of 4 bases from V and 4 bases from J, the junction contained 3 bases not matched to a gene. The CDR3 is 15 residues long.